The following is a TCR beta chain sequence with its context. Authors' processing steps: The authors estimated nucleated cell counts from reference gene primer amplification. TCRdb's table, derived via immunoSEQ multiplex PCR, lists solely in-frame clones and lacks some. V and J calls and clone size are those listed in that table; D and trimming were worked out from the DNA. The sample shows approximately 15,000 clones, over 75% of them seen only once. This entry belongs to a study of blood T cell repertoires in COVID-19. At the level of the study: There were acute and convalescent COVID-19 samples, and they came from the United States, Italy and Spain. T cells, B-cell-depleted T cells, or PBMCs provided the cDNA or gDNA that served as material.

The germline V and J ends were trimmed by 7 bases and 0 bases, with 10 bases remaining between them. The CDR3 runs 12 residues. The germline gives CDR1 SQVTM, CDR2 ANQGSEA. This TCR came from a woman in her seventies with active COVID-19. Sequenced sample: peripheral blood. The rearrangement links TRBV29-1 to TRBJ2-7, with a tentative D call TRBD1 (6 bases). CDR3 protein: CSAATGSYEQYF. The CDR3 region has the DNA TGCAGCGCCGCGACAGGCTCCTACGAGCAGTACTTC.